The rows below give T cell receptor beta chains drawn from one sample of a study of spatial heterogeneity in lung cancer. TCRdb fed the 5' RACE reads into MiXCR, producing one record per CDR3 protein. The sample lists roughly 91,000 distinct CDR3 sequences, approximately 20% occurring once. This sample comprised PBMCs, obtained at surgery. The receptors here all came from a male donor with early-stage non-small cell lung cancer. Both conserved end residues are part of each CDR3.

V: TRBV7-9; J: TRBJ1-1; CDR3: CASSSPLNTEAFF
V: TRBV20-1; J: TRBJ2-3; CDR3: CSASTGAPTDTQYF
V: TRBV10-2; J: TRBJ2-3; CDR3: CASRDSGSSTDTQYF
V: TRBV19; J: TRBJ1-2; CDR3: CASSIPGQASLYGYTF
V: TRBV29-1; J: TRBJ2-3; CDR3: CSVGASPSTDTQYF
V: TRBV7-9; J: TRBJ2-7; CDR3: CASSLASGVNPYEQYF
V: TRBV4-2; J: TRBJ2-7; CDR3: CASSPNSGLAGTYEQYF
V: TRBV15; J: TRBJ1-4; CDR3: CATSRDSGAGNEKLFF
V: TRBV19; J: TRBJ1-1; CDR3: CASSSYLSPEAFF
V: TRBV10-3; J: TRBJ1-5; CDR3: CAISEKGQGSNQPQHF
V: TRBV20-1; J: TRBJ2-3; CDR3: CSAPKGSTDTQYF
V: TRBV20-1; J: TRBJ2-1; CDR3: CSANRDTYNEQFF
V: TRBV28; J: TRBJ2-3; CDR3: CASSPSLGGTDTQYF
V: TRBV20-1; J: TRBJ2-3; CDR3: CSATLGSGTDTQYF
V: TRBV6-5; J: TRBJ2-7; CDR3: CASSYLSEQYF
V: TRBV27; J: TRBJ2-3; CDR3: CASSIGTGGVGDTQYF
V: TRBV7-3; J: TRBJ2-1; CDR3: CASSLEGEQFF
V: TRBV11-3; J: TRBJ1-6; CDR3: CASSQTQGTPLHF
V: TRBV4-2; J: TRBJ2-7; CDR3: CASSQESIYEQYF
V: TRBV9; J: TRBJ1-4; CDR3: CASSVDPGKENEKLFF
V: TRBV6-5; J: TRBJ2-5; CDR3: CASSRTGTLQETQYF
V: TRBV9; J: TRBJ1-6; CDR3: CASSVVEVSPLHF
V: TRBV7-2; J: TRBJ2-2; CDR3: CASSFKGGPGELFF
V: TRBV12-3/TRBV12-4; J: TRBJ2-3; CDR3: CASSYRGEADTQYF
V: TRBV12-3/TRBV12-4; J: TRBJ2-3; CDR3: CASSPHVGTTDTQYF
V: TRBV9; J: TRBJ2-2; CDR3: CASSPQGPGELFF
V: TRBV6-6; J: TRBJ1-4; CDR3: CASSYSAGATNEKLFF
V: TRBV11-2; J: TRBJ1-2; CDR3: CASSLDQGTGLLYGYTF
V: TRBV28; J: TRBJ2-7; CDR3: CASSLRVPYEQYF
V: TRBV3-1; J: TRBJ2-7; CDR3: CASSRGGETHEQYF
V: TRBV9; J: TRBJ1-2; CDR3: CASSVGEGLVYGYTF
V: TRBV10-3; J: TRBJ1-4; CDR3: CAISESAGGGKLFF
V: TRBV11-2; J: TRBJ2-3; CDR3: CASSPRPTTSPDTQYF
V: TRBV9; J: TRBJ2-7; CDR3: CASSVAGRSHEQYF
V: TRBV27; J: TRBJ2-7; CDR3: CASSLSVSPGEQYF
V: TRBV4-1; J: TRBJ2-2; CDR3: CASASGLPNTGELFF
V: TRBV29-1; J: TRBJ2-2; CDR3: CSVDVTGVTGELFF
V: TRBV18; J: TRBJ1-6; CDR3: CASSPSGDAFKNSPLHF
V: TRBV9; J: TRBJ2-3; CDR3: CASSEREGRGDTQYF
V: TRBV20-1; J: TRBJ2-1; CDR3: CSAEANEQFF
V: TRBV20-1; J: TRBJ1-3; CDR3: CSARGPLVSGNTIYF
V: TRBV18; J: TRBJ1-1; CDR3: CASSPPNPDSRWTEAFF
V: TRBV27; J: TRBJ2-6; CDR3: CASSLRATVPQANVLTF
V: TRBV29-1; J: TRBJ2-5; CDR3: CSVEWRSTETQYF
V: TRBV28; J: TRBJ2-1; CDR3: CASKRAGELNEQFF
V: TRBV6-2/TRBV6-3; J: TRBJ2-6; CDR3: CASRPKTSGRVPPGANVLTF
V: TRBV6-5; J: TRBJ1-1; CDR3: CASRAQGGTEAFF
V: TRBV11-3; J: TRBJ1-1; CDR3: CASRGGTEAFF
V: TRBV5-4; J: TRBJ1-6; CDR3: CASSWWDTASPLHF
V: TRBV10-3; J: TRBJ2-3; CDR3: CAISDLGISTDTQYF
V: TRBV18; J: TRBJ2-3; CDR3: CASSPQGGRTDTQYF
V: TRBV6-5; J: TRBJ2-1; CDR3: CASSPGTEQFF
V: TRBV10-3; J: TRBJ2-7; CDR3: CASGPPAGEQYF
V: TRBV7-2; J: TRBJ1-1; CDR3: CASRQTFADTEAFF
V: TRBV19; J: TRBJ1-5; CDR3: CASSVGQNSNQPQHF
V: TRBV4-3; J: TRBJ2-7; CDR3: CASSQDFRGAGEQYF
V: TRBV20-1; J: TRBJ2-7; CDR3: CSANAGLAGVEQYF
V: TRBV6-5; J: TRBJ2-1; CDR3: CASSSAGGPSNEQFF
V: TRBV20-1; J: TRBJ2-7; CDR3: CSATTSGGLKNSYEQYF